Below are 14 T cell receptor beta chains sequenced from a single sample in a study of CD8+CD57+ T cells in acquired aplastic anemia. According to the study, genomic DNA was the template for TCR beta VDJ and CDR3 profiling. Each CDR3 protein is one row after TCRdb ran MiXCR on the reads. The table includes hundreds of thousands of distinct CDR3 sequences, 65% to 80% detected once. The sequenced sample consisted of sorted CD4+, CD8+, or CD8+CD57+ T cells (not recorded which) from PBMCs. The receptors come from a human donor in good health, serving as a control.

This clonotype was seen at least ten times. The rearrangement joins TRBV6-5 to TRBJ1-2; 9 bases match TRBD1. From germline, CDR1 is MNHEY and CDR2 SVGAGI. The CDR3 is made up of 14 amino acids. V lost 0 bases and J lost 6; bases outside the gene matches: 2. CDR3 sequence (DNA): TGTGCCAGCAGTTACTCCAGGGACAGGGATGGCTACACCTTC. This gives the protein CASSYSRDRDGYTF.

A word on this clonotype: One end of the junction fails to match germline, which may point to a read error. This chain connects TRBV20-1 to TRBJ2-3; no definite D call. The CDR3 has 14 amino acids. Germline V gene data show CDR1 as DFQATT and CDR2 as SNEGSKA (reference sequence). The CDR3 sequence is CSGKGLASTNTQYF. The CDR3 nucleotides are TGCAGTGGGAAAGGGCTCGCGTCCACAAATACGCAGTATTTT.

The genes are TRBV29-1 and TRBJ2-7, with D uncertain. There are 11 residues in the CDR3. In germline, CDR1 is SQVTM, CDR2 ANQGSEA. Trimming removed 0 bases from V and 5 bases from J, with 5 bases in between. The CDR3 protein is CSVEERDEQYF. CDR3 DNA: TGCAGCGTTGAAGAGAGAGACGAGCAGTACTTC.

This clonotype was counted at least ten times. The chain carries TRBV11-3 and TRBJ2-1; 13 bases are a match to TRBD2. CDR3 size: 16 residues. In germline, CDR1 is SGHNT, CDR2 YENEEA. J was trimmed by 6 bases and V by 5 bases; bases with no gene match: 7. CDR3 sequence (DNA): TGTGCCAGCAGCGTCGAGGGACTAGCGGGGCTCAATGAGCAGTTCTTC. Protein product: CASSVEGLAGLNEQFF.

The chain employs TRBV19 and TRBJ1-2; weak D call: TRBD1 (5 bases). Trimming cost V 5 bases and J 13 bases, with 17 bases left between them. The germline V gene encodes CDR1 LNHDA and CDR2 SQIVND (reference sequence). CDR3 size: 12 residues. In nucleotides, the CDR3 is TGTGCCAGTAGTCGGTCCGGGGGTGGCACCACCTTC. Encoded protein: CASSRSGGGTTF.

Regarding this clonotype: Likely a read error: the CDR3 ends without its conserved phenylalanine or tryptophan. The DNA is left out, because the CDR3 cannot be placed on it with certainty; the CDR3 is given as TCRdb lists it. This chain connects TRBV7-8 to TRBJ1-1. The CDR3 extends over 12 residues, inclusive of both ends. Germline assignment: CDR1 SGHVS and CDR2 FQNEAQ. CDR3 residues: CASSLSDSEDYS.

Written as DNA, the CDR3 is TGTGCCAGCAGTGATCCAGGGACTAGCAAGAACCCCCATACGCAGTATTTT. The encoded protein is CASSDPGTSKNPHTQYF. The chain links TRBV9 to TRBJ2-3, with 9 positions matching TRBD2. The germline V gene encodes CDR1 SGDLS and CDR2 YYNGEE. Trimming took 5 bases from V and 7 from J; bases not matched to a gene: 17. The CDR3 length is 17 residues.

The CDR3 spells CASTGGPGPPYEQYF. For the CDR3, the DNA is TGTGCCAGCACCGGCGGACCGGGGCCCCCCTACGAGCAGTACTTC. V gene TRBV6-5 combines with J gene TRBJ2-7, with D perhaps TRBD1 or TRBD2 (5 bases each). The CDR3 has 15 residues. V lost 7 bases and J lost 2, with 18 bases in between. Germline lookup yields CDR1 MNHEY and CDR2 SVGAGI.

Remarks on this clonotype: At one boundary the junction diverges from the germline segment, which might be a read error. J is TRBJ2-5 and V is TRBV7-2; maybe TRBD1 (6 bases). This CDR3 is built from 13 residues. Germline CDR1 SGHTA, CDR2 FQGNSA. CDR3 in amino acids: CASSFSGVGTEYF. CDR3 sequence (DNA): TGTGCCAGCAGTTTTTCAGGGGTGGGGACCGAGTACTTC.

This clonotype was seen at least ten times. V usage is TRBV3-1 and J usage is TRBJ2-7; the D gene is possibly TRBD2 (5 bases). V lost 2 bases, J lost 5 bases, and 16 bases lay in between. Germline-derived CDR1 and CDR2 are LGHDT and YNNKEL (reference sequence). The CDR3 spans 15 residues. This CDR3 reads CASSQIIGRGNEQYF. The CDR3 DNA sequence: TGTGCCAGCAGCCAAATAATCGGACGGGGTAACGAGCAGTACTTC.

This clonotype came up once. This rearrangement joins TRBV6-1 to TRBJ2-5; 11 bases agree with TRBD1. Germline V gene lookup returns CDR1 MNHNS and CDR2 SASEGT. This CDR3 has 15 residues. With V trimmed by 6 bases and J by 2 bases, 5 bases remained unmatched. CDR3 residues: CASSVRDRGQETQYF. CDR3 nucleotides: TGTGCCAGCAGCGTCCGGGACAGGGGGCAAGAGACCCAGTACTTC.

Ten or more counts support this clonotype. The rearrangement links TRBV19 to TRBJ1-2; 7 nucleotides match TRBD1. J lost 4 bases, V lost 1 base, and 3 bases had no gene match. Germline V CDR1 and CDR2: LNHDA, SQIVND (reference sequence). The CDR3 sequence is 14 residues long. DNA of the CDR3: TGTGCCAGTAGTATAGCGGGACAGCCCTATGGCTACACCTTC. Its protein product is CASSIAGQPYGYTF.

This clonotype was counted at least ten times. V usage is TRBV7-2 and J usage is TRBJ1-5; 8 bases fit TRBD1. The CDR3 length is 14 residues. V trimming: 5 bases; J trimming: 6 bases; junction bases outside the gene matches: 6. Germline V gives CDR1 SGHTA, CDR2 FQGNSA. For the CDR3, the DNA is TGTGCCAGCAGCCGCTCGGGGACAGGTCAGCCCCAGCATTTT. Translated: CASSRSGTGQPQHF.

The V and J genes are TRBV5-4 and TRBJ1-3; 9 bases agree with TRBD1. V shed 4 bases and J 4 bases; nucleotides not matched to a gene: 3. The CDR3 sequence is 14 residues long. CDR1 SGHNT and CDR2 YYREEE come from the germline V gene (reference sequence). The CDR3, as DNA: TGTGCCAGCAGCCAGGGACAGGGAGGAAACACCATATATTTT. This codes for CASSQGQGGNTIYF.